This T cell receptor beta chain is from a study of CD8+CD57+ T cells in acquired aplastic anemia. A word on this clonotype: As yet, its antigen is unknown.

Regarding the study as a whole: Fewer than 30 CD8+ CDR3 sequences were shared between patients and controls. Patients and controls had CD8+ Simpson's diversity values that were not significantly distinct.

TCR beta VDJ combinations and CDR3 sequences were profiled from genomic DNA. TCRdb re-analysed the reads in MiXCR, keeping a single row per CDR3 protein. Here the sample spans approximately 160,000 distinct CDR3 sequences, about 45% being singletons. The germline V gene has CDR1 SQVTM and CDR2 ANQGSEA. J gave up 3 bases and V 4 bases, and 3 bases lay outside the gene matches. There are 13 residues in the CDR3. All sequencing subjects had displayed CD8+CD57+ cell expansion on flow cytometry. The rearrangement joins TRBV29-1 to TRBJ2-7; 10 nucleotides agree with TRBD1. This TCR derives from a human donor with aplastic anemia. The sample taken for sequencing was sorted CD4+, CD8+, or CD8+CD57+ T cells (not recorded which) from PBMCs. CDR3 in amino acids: CSVVTGGGYEQYF. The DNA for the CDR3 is TGCAGCGTTGTGACAGGGGGCGGCTACGAGCAGTACTTC.